Below are 27 T cell receptor beta chains sequenced from a single sample in a study of T-cell reconstitution after alpha-beta-depleted transplantation in children. The library targeted TCRbeta and was prepared with unique molecular identifiers. TCRdb fed the PCR reads into MiXCR, producing one record per CDR3 protein. The sample includes some 300,000 distinct CDR3 sequences, over 9.5% of them seen just once. The material was PBMCs, obtained before TCRalphabeta/CD19-depleted stem cell transplant. These TCRs come from a boy under two years old with acute myeloid leukemia, due to receive a stem cell transplant.

The V gene is TRBV6-5, the J gene TRBJ2-6; D possibly corresponds to TRBD1 (6 bases). Germline values: CDR1 MNHEY, CDR2 SVGAGI. The germline V and J ends were trimmed by 3 bases and 0 bases, with 12 bases remaining between them. The CDR3 loop spans 17 amino acids. The CDR3 DNA reads as TGTGCCAGCAGTTATGGACAGACCGGCTCTGGGGCCAACGTCCTGACTTTC. Its protein is CASSYGQTGSGANVLTF.

The table lists this clonotype with many counts. The chain uses TRBV12-3 or TRBV12-4 and TRBJ1-4, with D possibly being TRBD1 (5 bases). The CDR3 spans 14 residues. Trimming pared 8 bases from V and 1 base from J, leaving 11 bases between. CDR3 DNA sequence: TGTGCCAGCGGGGGAAGAGGAACTAATGAAAAACTGTTTTTT. It encodes CASGGRGTNEKLFF.

This clonotype has a count of ten or more. V is TRBV5-1 and J is TRBJ2-7, with 7 bases fitting TRBD1. The V gene's germline CDR1 is SGHRS and CDR2 YFSETQ. The junction had 4 bases not matched to a gene; V was cut back by 1 base and J by 0 bases. This CDR3 region has 15 residues. Here the CDR3 reads CASSLWTGSSYEQYF. In DNA form, the CDR3 reads TGCGCCAGCAGCTTGTGGACAGGAAGCTCCTACGAGCAGTACTTC.

This clonotype has more than one count but fewer than ten. J is TRBJ1-1 and V is TRBV6-5; 7 nucleotides line up with TRBD1. Looked up from germline, CDR1 is MNHEY and CDR2 is SVGAGI. CDR3 length: 12 residues. The ends lost 6 bases at V and 6 bases at J; junction bases unmatched: 4. The CDR3 coding sequence is TGTGCCAGCAGCCGCGGACAGGCTGAAGCTTTCTTT. Amino acids: CASSRGQAEAFF.

This clonotype was seen repeatedly, ten times or more. This chain uses TRBV27 with TRBJ2-7; the D gene is possibly TRBD2 (6 bases). The V end was cut by 2 bases, the J end by 2 bases, with 10 bases between. This CDR3 is built from 14 residues. Germline lookup yields CDR1 MNHEY and CDR2 SMNVEV (reference sequence). The CDR3 here is CASSLDGGPYEQYF. DNA for the CDR3: TGTGCCAGCAGTTTAGACGGGGGACCCTACGAGCAGTACTTC.

This clonotype has a handful of counts. The chain carries TRBV10-2 and TRBJ2-3, with D perhaps given as TRBD1 or TRBD2 (5 bases each). Germline V gene data show CDR1 as WSHSY and CDR2 as SAAADI. The V end was cut by 3 bases, the J end by 2 bases, with 15 bases between. This CDR3 has 16 amino acids. The DNA for the CDR3 is TGCGCCAGCAGTGATGGGTGGGACGGCTACACAGATACGCAGTATTTT. Its translation: CASSDGWDGYTDTQYF.

This clonotype was counted many times. This rearrangement joins TRBV28 to TRBJ1-5; 7 bases align to TRBD1. This CDR3 is built from 14 residues. V shed 7 bases, J shed 5 bases, and the junction held 8 bases outside the gene matches. Germline V gene data show CDR1 as MDHEN and CDR2 as SYDVKM. The CDR3 bases are TGTGCCAGCACCTTCGACAGGGACGATCAGCCCCAGCATTTT. Residues: CASTFDRDDQPQHF.

On this clonotype itself: Just one base apart from a much larger clone, this may be a read error. The missing conserved phenylalanine or tryptophan at the end of this CDR3 makes a read error likely. The chain couples TRBV7-8 to TRBJ2-3; 7 nucleotides line up with TRBD2. Trimming at V came to 6 bases and at J to 3 bases, leaving 15 bases not matched to a gene. This CDR3 has 17 amino acids. In germline, CDR1 is SGHVS, CDR2 FQNEAQ. The CDR3 DNA is TGTGCCAGCAGTCTAGAACGTATCGGGGGGAGAACAGATACGCAGTATCTT. This gives the protein CASSLERIGGRTDTQYL.

This clonotype was counted ten times or more. The CDR3 DNA is TGTGCCAGCAGTCAAATGGCGGGGGGCTACAATGAGCAGTTCTTC. The encoded protein is CASSQMAGGYNEQFF. This sequence joins TRBV27 and TRBJ2-1; TRBD2 matches at 8 bases. Losses at the gene ends were 5 bases for V and 3 bases for J; bases not matched to a gene: 6. CDR1 MNHEY and CDR2 SMNVEV come from the germline V gene (reference sequence). This CDR3 has 15 amino acids.

The gene calls are TRBV28 and TRBJ2-2; D perhaps matches TRBD2 (6 bases). This CDR3 is 19 amino acids long. The germline V gene encodes CDR1 MDHEN and CDR2 SYDVKM. Trimming pared 6 bases from V and 3 bases from J, leaving 26 bases between. In DNA form, the CDR3 reads TGTGCCAGCAGCCCTTGGGGGGTCTACACGACCTCGGACACCGGGGAGCTGTTTTTT. Its translation is CASSPWGVYTTSDTGELFF.

Many counts were recorded for this clonotype. V gene TRBV4-2 combines with J gene TRBJ2-7; no clear D. The germline V and J ends were trimmed by 0 bases and 3 bases, with 9 bases remaining between them. The CDR3 has 14 amino acids. The germline V gene has CDR1 LGHNA and CDR2 YNFKEQ. CDR3 sequence reads: CASSQEGGLYEQYF. The CDR3 nucleotides read TGTGCCAGCAGCCAAGAAGGTGGCCTCTACGAGCAGTACTTC.

This clonotype was detected ten times or more. This rearrangement joins TRBV5-1 to TRBJ2-1, with no clear D. The CDR3 has 16 amino acids. The V and J ends lost 0 bases and 0 bases respectively, with 10 bases between them. Germline loops: CDR1 SGHRS, CDR2 YFSETQ. The CDR3 loop reads CASSLVVGSSYNEQFF. The CDR3 DNA sequence: TGCGCCAGCAGCTTGGTTGTAGGTAGCTCCTACAATGAGCAGTTCTTC.

Worth noting for this clonotype: A read error is possible here, since a much larger clone lies one base away. The gene calls are TRBV20-1 and TRBJ2-1, with a weak D call TRBD2 (6 bases). The CDR3 has 15 residues. Trimming removed 6 bases from V and 4 bases from J, with 19 bases in between. Germline loops: CDR1 DFQATT, CDR2 SNEGSKA (reference sequence). CDR3: CSARVPGLIYNEQFF. CDR3 coding DNA: TGCAGTGCCCGCGTCCCGGGACTTATATACAATGAGCAGTTCTTC.

The J gene is TRBJ1-5, the V gene TRBV12-3 or TRBV12-4; 10 bases line up with TRBD1. The V gene end was trimmed by 4 bases and the J gene end by 4 bases; junction bases not matched to a gene: 7. This CDR3 spans 16 amino acids. This CDR3 reads CASSSYLGQGNQPQHF. The CDR3 coding sequence is TGTGCCAGCAGTTCATACTTGGGACAGGGGAATCAGCCCCAGCATTTT.

The sample holds many counts of this clonotype. This chain joins TRBV10-3 and TRBJ2-7, with 10 bases matching TRBD2. CDR1 and CDR2 (germline): ENHRY, SYGVKD. The length of the CDR3 is 15 residues. V lost 4 bases to trimming and J lost 4 bases; unmatched junction nucleotides: 7. The chain's CDR3 is CAISGLAGAYYEQYF. The DNA of the CDR3 is TGTGCCATCAGTGGGCTAGCGGGAGCTTATTACGAGCAGTACTTC.

This clonotype was seen ten or more times. The chain links TRBV5-1 to TRBJ2-4; 7 nucleotides line up with TRBD1. CDR1 and CDR2 from the germline V gene are SGHRS and YFSETQ. Losses at the gene ends were 2 bases for V and 3 bases for J; bases not matched to a gene: 2. The CDR3 covers 14 residues. The CDR3 region has the DNA TGCGCCAGCAGCTTAAGGACAGGCAAAAACATTCAGTACTTC. This sequence encodes CASSLRTGKNIQYF.

This clonotype was observed many times. This chain links TRBV12-3 or TRBV12-4 with TRBJ2-1; TRBD2 matches at 10 bases. V lost 5 bases to trimming and J lost 4 bases; unmatched junction nucleotides: 8. The CDR3 is made up of 16 amino acids. The CDR3 region is CASSLRTSGQYNEQFF. As DNA, the CDR3 is TGTGCCAGCAGTCTCCGGACTAGCGGCCAGTACAATGAGCAGTTCTTC.

The chain carries TRBV12-3 or TRBV12-4 and TRBJ1-1, with D uncertain. The CDR3 has 13 amino acids. Between the trimmed V and J ends, which lost 7 bases and 4 bases, there was a span of 13 bases. The CDR3 region is CASTTGPFTEAFF. The CDR3 DNA is TGTGCCAGCACGACTGGACCTTTCACTGAAGCTTTCTTT.

This clonotype was picked up many times. This chain joins TRBV5-6 and TRBJ2-3, with D perhaps TRBD1 or TRBD2 (6 bases each). This CDR3 contains 14 residues. Deletions cut 3 bases from V and 4 bases from J, with 12 bases between. Germline assignment: CDR1 SGHDT and CDR2 YYEEEE. The CDR3 reads CASSSLGGPDTQYF. The DNA of the CDR3 is TGTGCCAGCAGCTCGCTGGGGGGCCCAGATACGCAGTATTTT.

This clonotype was recorded at least ten times. The CDR3 protein is CASSSRTSGSTDTQYF. The CDR3 bases are TGTGCCAGCAGCTCCCGGACTAGCGGGAGCACAGATACGCAGTATTTT. The V and J genes are TRBV7-8 and TRBJ2-3; 11 positions agree with TRBD2. Losses at the gene ends were 4 bases for V and 0 bases for J; bases not matched to a gene: 3. This CDR3 region has 16 residues. Per germline, CDR1 SGHVS and CDR2 FQNEAQ.

As to this clonotype: With a much larger clone just one base away, this may be a read error. DNA of the CDR3: TGTGCCAGCAGTTTACGGGACGGGAACGCTGAAGCTTTCTTT. The encoded protein is CASSLRDGNAEAFF. V usage is TRBV12-3 or TRBV12-4 and J usage is TRBJ1-1, with D maybe TRBD1 (5 bases). The CDR3 consists of 14 residues.

This clonotype was detected many times. The DNA for the CDR3 is TGTGCCAGCAGTTTACGGACAGAGGGCAAAAACATTCAGTACTTC. This encodes CASSLRTEGKNIQYF. This chain connects TRBV28 to TRBJ2-4, with D possibly TRBD1 on 6 matching bases. Deletions cut 2 bases from V and 3 bases from J, with 11 bases between. The length of the CDR3 is 15 residues. Germline V gives CDR1 MDHEN, CDR2 SYDVKM. The full variable domain, with the rest looked up from reference TRBV28 and TRBJ2-4, is DVKVTQSSRYLVKRTGEKVFLECVQDMDHENMFWYRQDPGLGLRLIYFSYDVKMKEKGDIPEGYSVSREKKERFSLILESASTNQTSMYLCASSLRTEGKNIQYFGAGTRLSVL.

This clonotype has ten or more counts. The chain combines TRBV7-3 with TRBJ2-2; no clear D. In germline, CDR1 is SGHTA, CDR2 FQGTGA. The length of the CDR3 is 13 residues. V shed 5 bases and J shed 4 bases, with 8 bases lying between them. The CDR3 reads CASSPRITGELFF. The DNA for the CDR3 is TGTGCCAGCAGCCCCCGCATCACCGGGGAGCTGTTTTTT.

The chain employs TRBV4-1 and TRBJ2-5; D remains ambiguous. Germline CDR1 reads MGHRA; CDR2 reads YSYEKL. This CDR3 is built from 15 residues. V was trimmed by 3 bases and J by 1 base, leaving 12 bases between them. In DNA, the CDR3 is TGCGCCAGCAGCCAGGAGCCTAGGTCCCAAGAGACCCAGTACTTC. Protein sequence: CASSQEPRSQETQYF.

In its sample, this clonotype was seen a few times. The V gene is TRBV4-2, the J gene TRBJ2-3, with TRBD2 identical over 12 bases. Germline V gives CDR1 LGHNA, CDR2 YNFKEQ. The trim removed 7 bases at V and 2 bases at J, leaving 13 bases unmatched. The CDR3 consists of 18 residues. CDR3 coding DNA: TGTGCCAGCAAGGCTAGCGGGGGGGCCACCGCCCTCACAGATACGCAGTATTTT. Translated, it gives CASKASGGATALTDTQYF.

This clonotype appeared a few times. The rearrangement uses TRBV5-4 and TRBJ2-7, with a tentative D call TRBD1 (6 bases). V was trimmed by 0 bases and J by 5 bases, leaving 9 bases between them. CDR3 length: 13 amino acids. CDR1 is SGHNT, CDR2 YYREEE, per germline (reference sequence). CDR3 amino acids: CASSLEQGDEQYF. The CDR3, as DNA: TGTGCCAGCAGCTTGGAACAGGGCGACGAGCAGTACTTC.

This clonotype was seen repeatedly, ten times or more. V gene TRBV7-6 combines with J gene TRBJ1-2; D unresolved. This CDR3 has 14 amino acids. CDR1 is SGHVS, CDR2 FNYEAQ, per germline. V gave up 2 bases and J gave up 0 bases, with 7 bases separating them. The CDR3 sequence: CASSLLEANYGYTF. The CDR3 nucleotides read TGTGCCAGCAGCTTACTCGAAGCTAACTATGGCTACACCTTC.